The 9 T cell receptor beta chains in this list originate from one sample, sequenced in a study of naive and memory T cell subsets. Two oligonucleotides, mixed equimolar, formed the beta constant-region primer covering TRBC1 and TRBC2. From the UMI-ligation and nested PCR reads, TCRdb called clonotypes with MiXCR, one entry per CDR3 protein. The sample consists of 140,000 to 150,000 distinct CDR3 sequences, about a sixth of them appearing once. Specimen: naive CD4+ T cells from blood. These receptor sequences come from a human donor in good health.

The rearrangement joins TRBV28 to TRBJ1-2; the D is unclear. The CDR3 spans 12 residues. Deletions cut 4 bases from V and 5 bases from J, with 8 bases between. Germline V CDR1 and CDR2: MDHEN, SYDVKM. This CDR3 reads CASSSTSYGYTF. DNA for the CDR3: TGTGCCAGCAGTTCTACATCTTATGGCTACACCTTC.

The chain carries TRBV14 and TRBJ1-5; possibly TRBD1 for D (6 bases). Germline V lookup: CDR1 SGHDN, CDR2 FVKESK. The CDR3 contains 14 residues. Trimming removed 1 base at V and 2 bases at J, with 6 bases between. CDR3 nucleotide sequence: TGTGCCAGCAGCCAAGCAGGGGGCAATCAGCCCCAGCATTTT. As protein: CASSQAGGNQPQHF.

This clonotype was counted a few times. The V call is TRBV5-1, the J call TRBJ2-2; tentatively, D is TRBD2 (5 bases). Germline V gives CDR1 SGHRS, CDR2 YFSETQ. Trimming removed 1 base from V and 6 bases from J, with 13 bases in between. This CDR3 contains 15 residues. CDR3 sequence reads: CASSLNGESAGELFF. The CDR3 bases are TGCGCCAGCAGCTTGAATGGGGAGTCGGCCGGGGAGCTGTTTTTT.

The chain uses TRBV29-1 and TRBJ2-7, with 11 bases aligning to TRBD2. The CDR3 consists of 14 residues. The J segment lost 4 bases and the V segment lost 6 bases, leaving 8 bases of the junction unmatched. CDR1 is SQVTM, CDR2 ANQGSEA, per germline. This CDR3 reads CSVGVAGGPYEQYF. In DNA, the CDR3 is TGCAGCGTGGGGGTAGCGGGAGGGCCTTACGAGCAGTACTTC.

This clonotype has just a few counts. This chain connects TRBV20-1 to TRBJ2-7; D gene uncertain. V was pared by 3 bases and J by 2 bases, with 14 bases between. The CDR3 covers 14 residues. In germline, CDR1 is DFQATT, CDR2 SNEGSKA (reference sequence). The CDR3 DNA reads TGCAGTGCTAGTTGGAACGGGCAGACCTACGAGCAGTACTTC. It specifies CSASWNGQTYEQYF.

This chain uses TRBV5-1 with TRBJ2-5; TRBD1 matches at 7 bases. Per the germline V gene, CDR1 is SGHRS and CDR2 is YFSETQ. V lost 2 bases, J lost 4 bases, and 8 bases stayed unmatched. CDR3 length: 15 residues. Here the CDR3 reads CASSLLFDRAETQYF. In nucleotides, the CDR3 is TGCGCCAGCAGCTTACTTTTCGACAGGGCAGAGACCCAGTACTTC.

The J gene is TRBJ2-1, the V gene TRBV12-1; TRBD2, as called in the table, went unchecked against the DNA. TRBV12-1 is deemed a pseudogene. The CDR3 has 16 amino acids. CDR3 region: CASSPHGTHGGNEQFF. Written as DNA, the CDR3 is TGTGCCAGCAGCCCTCACGGGACTCACGGCGGCAATGAGCAGTTCTTC.

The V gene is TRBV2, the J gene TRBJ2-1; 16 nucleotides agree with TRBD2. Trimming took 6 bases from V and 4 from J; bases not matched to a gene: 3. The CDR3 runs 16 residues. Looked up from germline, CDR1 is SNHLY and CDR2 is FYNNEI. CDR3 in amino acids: CASRGTSGRAYNEQFF. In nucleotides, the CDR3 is TGTGCCAGCAGAGGGACTAGCGGGAGGGCTTACAATGAGCAGTTCTTC.

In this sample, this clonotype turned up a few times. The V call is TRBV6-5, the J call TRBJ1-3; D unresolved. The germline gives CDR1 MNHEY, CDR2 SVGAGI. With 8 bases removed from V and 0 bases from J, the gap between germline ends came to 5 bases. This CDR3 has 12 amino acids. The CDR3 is CASGYSGNTIYF. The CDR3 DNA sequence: TGTGCCAGCGGCTACTCTGGAAACACCATATATTTT.